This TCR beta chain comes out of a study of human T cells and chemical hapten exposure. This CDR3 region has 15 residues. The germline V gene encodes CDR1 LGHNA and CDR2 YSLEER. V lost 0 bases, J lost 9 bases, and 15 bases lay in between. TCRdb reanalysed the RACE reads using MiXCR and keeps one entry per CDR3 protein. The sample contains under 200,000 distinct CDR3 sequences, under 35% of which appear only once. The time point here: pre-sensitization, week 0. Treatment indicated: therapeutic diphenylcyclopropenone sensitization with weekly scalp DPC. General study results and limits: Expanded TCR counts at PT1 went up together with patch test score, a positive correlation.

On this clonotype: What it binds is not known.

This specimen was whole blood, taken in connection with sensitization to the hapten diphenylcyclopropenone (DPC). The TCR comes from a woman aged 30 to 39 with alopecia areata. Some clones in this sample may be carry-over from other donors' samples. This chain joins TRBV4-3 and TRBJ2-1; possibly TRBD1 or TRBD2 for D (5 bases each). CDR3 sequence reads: CASSQEGTGWGEQFF. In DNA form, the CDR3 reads TGCGCCAGCAGCCAAGAAGGGACCGGATGGGGTGAGCAGTTCTTC.